The next 21 T cell receptor beta chains were all read from a single sample in a study of technical replicates of blood from a handful of donors (dated by TCRdb to about 2017). The method was the immunoSEQ multiplex PCR assay. Entries here come from immuneACCESS through TCRdb and include only in-frame sequences with V and J called. Some clones fail to appear in such tables; in the studies checked, an unresolved V gene covers under half of the shortfall, and the cause of the remainder is unknown. The sample table lists over 55,000 clones, roughly 96% of them with a count of one. Around 0.22% of the sample belongs to the ten largest clones. The sequencing input was T cells isolated from PBMCs. These receptors originate from a human donor in good health.

With respect to this clone: The same CDR3 also results from other DNA sequences found in this sample. The chain has TRBV4-2 and TRBJ2-5; TRBD2 aligns across 10 bases. The germline V gene has CDR1 LGHNA and CDR2 YNFKEQ. V gave up 1 base and J gave up 3 bases; unmatched junction bases: 5. The CDR3 runs to 16 residues. The CDR3 nucleotides are TGTGCCAGCAGCCAAGGGGCCGGGACTAGCGAAGAGACCCAGTACTTC. This codes for CASSQGAGTSEETQYF.

V is TRBV5-6 and J is TRBJ1-2; D gene uncertain. The germline gives CDR1 SGHDT, CDR2 YYEEEE. Trimming cost V 8 bases and J 1 base, with 9 bases left between them. This CDR3 comprises 12 residues. The CDR3 here is CASSTDNYGYTF. CDR3 nucleotides: TGTGCCAGTTCGACTGATAACTATGGCTACACCTTC.

The V and J genes are TRBV5-1 and TRBJ1-4; no clear D gene. In germline, CDR1 is SGHRS, CDR2 YFSETQ. Trimming took off 4 bases at V and 5 bases at J, with 3 bases between the two ends. CDR3 size: 11 residues. CDR3 protein: CASSRNEKLFF. The CDR3 region has the DNA TGCGCCAGCAGCCGGAATGAAAAACTGTTTTTT.

The gene calls are TRBV29-1 and TRBJ2-7, with TRBD2 identical over 7 bases. The CDR3 length is 13 residues. Per germline, CDR1 SQVTM and CDR2 ANQGSEA. The V gene end was trimmed by 6 bases and the J gene end by 1 base; junction bases not matched to a gene: 6. DNA for the CDR3: TGCAGCGTCGTACACGGGAGGTCCTACGAGCAGTACTTC. Translated: CSVVHGRSYEQYF.

This CDR3 reads CASSDAAAGQETQYF. As DNA, the CDR3 is TGCGCCAGCAGTGATGCTGCTGCGGGTCAAGAGACCCAGTACTTC. The V call is TRBV10-1, the J call TRBJ2-5; D perhaps matches TRBD2 (5 bases). Trimming left V 3 bases short and J 2 bases short, with 13 bases between. The CDR3 sequence is 15 residues long. CDR1 WNHNN and CDR2 SYGVQD come from the germline V gene (reference sequence).

The chain recombines TRBV30 with TRBJ1-5; D gene unclear. CDR1 GTSNPN and CDR2 SVGIG come from the germline V gene (reference sequence). The CDR3 length is 14 residues. Trimming shortened V by 5 bases and J by 0 bases, and 11 bases separated the two germline ends. CDR3 residues: CAWDRGRSNQPQHF. The CDR3 bases are TGTGCCTGGGATCGCGGTCGTAGCAATCAGCCCCAGCATTTT.

This clone has a single count. This sequence joins TRBV7-9 and TRBJ1-5; a weak D match, TRBD1 (5 bases). The V end was cut by 5 bases, the J end by 5 bases, with 10 bases between. There are 13 residues in the CDR3. Looked up from germline, CDR1 is SEHNR and CDR2 is FQNEAQ (reference sequence). The CDR3 protein is CASSAGWDQPQHF. CDR3 DNA sequence: TGTGCCAGCAGCGCAGGGTGGGATCAGCCCCAGCATTTT.

The chain joins TRBV29-1 to TRBJ1-1; maybe TRBD1 (5 bases). The CDR3 runs 12 residues. Germline CDR1 SQVTM, CDR2 ANQGSEA. Trimming pared 7 bases from V and 3 bases from J, leaving 12 bases between. CDR3 amino acids: CSAGHPYTEAFF. The CDR3 DNA sequence: TGCAGCGCCGGACATCCTTACACTGAAGCTTTCTTT.

This clone was picked up one time. The chain's CDR3 is CASSQGTETQYF. CDR3 DNA: TGTGCCAGCAGTCAGGGCACGGAGACCCAGTACTTC. V gene TRBV7-9 combines with J gene TRBJ2-5, with D maybe TRBD1 (5 bases). Trimming pared 6 bases from V and 5 bases from J, leaving 10 bases between. CDR3 length: 12 residues. Germline CDR1 SEHNR, CDR2 FQNEAQ (reference sequence).

In its sample, this clone was seen once. The rearrangement links TRBV2 to TRBJ1-5; no definite D call. Germline assignment: CDR1 SNHLY and CDR2 FYNNEI. This CDR3 spans 15 amino acids. Trimming cost V 1 base and J 2 bases, with 9 bases left between them. The CDR3 protein is CASSEEVTGNQPQHF. CDR3 in DNA: TGTGCCAGCAGTGAAGAGGTAACAGGCAATCAGCCCCAGCATTTT.

This sequence joins TRBV5-4 and TRBJ2-2, with D perhaps matching TRBD2 (6 bases). The CDR3 has 15 amino acids. Germline-derived CDR1 and CDR2 are SGHNT and YYREEE (reference sequence). The V end lost 0 bases, the J end lost 1 base, and 7 bases lay between the germline ends. CDR3 amino acids: CASSLDGGNTGELFF. In DNA, the CDR3 is TGTGCCAGCAGCTTGGACGGGGGGAACACCGGGGAGCTGTTTTTT.

This chain uses TRBV5-1 with TRBJ1-3; TRBD1 is a possible D gene (5 bases). Deletions cut 4 bases from V and 1 base from J, with 12 bases between. This CDR3 is 15 amino acids long. The V gene's germline CDR1 is SGHRS and CDR2 YFSETQ. This chain's CDR3 is CASSKQDPSGNTIYF. The CDR3 DNA is TGCGCCAGCAGCAAACAGGACCCATCTGGAAACACCATATATTTT.

This clone was observed a single time. The chain employs TRBV20-1 and TRBJ2-7; D is undetermined. Germline loops: CDR1 DFQATT, CDR2 SNEGSKA (reference sequence). Trimming removed 7 bases at V and 4 bases at J, with 11 bases between. This CDR3 spans 11 amino acids. The CDR3 sequence: CSVPTNYEQYF. CDR3 nucleotide sequence: TGCAGTGTCCCAACTAATTACGAGCAGTACTTC.

This clone was detected once. This chain uses TRBV5-4 with TRBJ2-7; possibly TRBD1 for D (6 bases). Per germline, CDR1 SGHNT and CDR2 YYREEE (reference sequence). The CDR3 is made up of 13 amino acids. Trimming pared 4 bases from V and 2 bases from J, leaving 10 bases between. Here the CDR3 reads CASSLHRAYEQYF. CDR3 sequence (DNA): TGTGCCAGCAGCCTCCACAGGGCCTACGAGCAGTACTTC.

This chain uses TRBV6-5 with TRBJ2-1; D remains unclear. Germline V gene lookup returns CDR1 MNHEY and CDR2 SVGAGI. CDR3 length equals 13 residues. Between the trimmed V and J ends, which lost 5 bases and 6 bases, there was a span of 11 bases. CDR3 nucleotide sequence: TGTGCCAGCAGTCGCGAAAGAATCAATGAGCAGTTCTTC. Its translation is CASSRERINEQFF.

The chain uses TRBV6-1 and TRBJ2-7; 7 bases fit TRBD1. CDR3 length: 13 amino acids. The germline V gene has CDR1 MNHNS and CDR2 SASEGT. V was clipped by 5 bases and J by 0 bases; unmatched bases: 1. The CDR3 nucleotides read TGTGCCAGCAGTTCAGGGGGCTCCTACGAGCAGTACTTC. This codes for CASSSGGSYEQYF.

V usage is TRBV29-1 and J usage is TRBJ1-5; TRBD1 is a possible D gene (6 bases). This CDR3 is 12 amino acids long. Trimming shortened V by 6 bases and J by 7 bases, and 13 bases separated the two germline ends. The germline V gene has CDR1 SQVTM and CDR2 ANQGSEA. The CDR3 sequence is CSVRDMDQPQHF. CDR3 nucleotides: TGCAGCGTCAGGGACATGGACCAGCCCCAGCATTTT.

V and J are TRBV9 and TRBJ1-2; D gene unclear. CDR3 length equals 13 residues. V was shortened by 0 bases and J by 2 bases, with 5 bases between the two germline ends. Germline assignment: CDR1 SGDLS and CDR2 YYNGEE. The CDR3 is CASSVGQNYGYTF. DNA for the CDR3: TGTGCCAGCAGCGTAGGGCAGAACTATGGCTACACCTTC.

This sequence joins TRBV5-1 and TRBJ2-2; 9 nucleotides match TRBD2. CDR1 and CDR2 (germline): SGHRS, YFSETQ. This CDR3 has 16 amino acids. V dropped 4 bases and J dropped 5; count of bases not matched to a gene: 9. CDR3 DNA: TGCGCCAGCAGCAGCGGGGGGCCGGTGGGTACCGGGGAGCTGTTTTTT. As protein: CASSSGGPVGTGELFF.

This chain joins TRBV5-4 and TRBJ2-5, with TRBD2 matching 11 bases. The CDR3 runs to 15 residues. Trimming at V came to 2 bases and at J to 7 bases, leaving 7 bases not matched to a gene. In germline, CDR1 is SGHNT, CDR2 YYREEE (reference sequence). CDR3 sequence reads: CASSFGTSGASTQYF. As DNA, the CDR3 is TGTGCCAGCAGCTTCGGGACTAGCGGCGCCTCGACCCAGTACTTC. The variable domain in full, completed from reference TRBV5-4 and TRBJ2-5, reads ETGVTQSPTHLIKTRGQQVTLRCSSQSGHNTVSWYQQALGQGPQFIFQYYREEENGRGNFPPRFSGLQFPNYSSELNVNALELDDSALYLCASSFGTSGASTQYFGPGTRLLVL.

Here the CDR3 reads CASSFRGSGGELFF. The CDR3 coding sequence is TGTGCCAGCAGTTTTAGGGGGAGCGGCGGGGAGCTGTTTTTT. The rearrangement links TRBV28 to TRBJ2-2; maybe TRBD1 (6 bases). Germline CDR1 reads MDHEN; CDR2 reads SYDVKM. The CDR3 totals 14 residues. Trimming stripped 3 bases from V and 7 bases from J, with 12 bases between.